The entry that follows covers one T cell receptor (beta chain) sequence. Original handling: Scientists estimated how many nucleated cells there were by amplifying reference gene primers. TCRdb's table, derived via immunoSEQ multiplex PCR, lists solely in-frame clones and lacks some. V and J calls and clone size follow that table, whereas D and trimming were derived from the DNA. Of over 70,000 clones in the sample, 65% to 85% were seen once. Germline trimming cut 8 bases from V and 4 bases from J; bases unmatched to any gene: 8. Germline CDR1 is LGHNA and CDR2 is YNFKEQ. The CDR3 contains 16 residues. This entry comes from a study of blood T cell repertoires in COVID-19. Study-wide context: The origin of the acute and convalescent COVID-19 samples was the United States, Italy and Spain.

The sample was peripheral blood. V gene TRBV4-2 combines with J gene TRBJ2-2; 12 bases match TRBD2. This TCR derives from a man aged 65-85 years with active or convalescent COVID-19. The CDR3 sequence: CASALSSGGATGELFF. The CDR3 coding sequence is TGTGCCAGCGCGCTCTCTAGCGGGGGGGCCACCGGGGAGCTGTTTTTT.